The rows below give T cell receptor beta chains drawn from one sample of a study of T cell changes during pregnancy in multiple sclerosis. The repertoire was sequenced with immunoSEQ multiplex PCR; TCRdb's copy has only in-frame clones and lacks some. In the table there are approximately 40,000 clones, about 90% of which are singletons. Sequenced material: CD4+ T cells from peripheral blood mononuclear cells, taken before pregnancy. These receptors originate from a female donor with multiple sclerosis, enrolled in a pregnancy study. Both conserved end residues are trimmed from each CDR3.

J gene	V gene	CDR3 protein
TRBJ1-4	TRBV28	ASSPAGRQNEKLF
TRBJ2-7	TRBV7-6	ASSLALAGARPYEQY
TRBJ2-3	TRBV5-1	ASSRLGTILRDTQY
TRBJ1-2	TRBV28	ASSSAGLGRGYT
TRBJ2-1	TRBV28	ASSVGTSGRVRKF
TRBJ1-3	TRBV18	ASSPNRERGNTIY
TRBJ2-7	TRBV6-5	ASSRAGTPTYEQY
TRBJ1-2	TRBV28	ASSSGGTLNYGYT
TRBJ2-2	TRBV5-8	ASSLGWTGVSGELF
TRBJ2-2	TRBV28	ASSLYPPGQGYTGELF
TRBJ1-1	TRBV9	ASSLQGWDTEAF
TRBJ1-1	TRBV25-1	ASSGTGFVTEAF
TRBJ2-7	TRBV13	ASSPRGLADSSYEQY
TRBJ1-1	TRBV29-1	SSHRENTEAF
TRBJ1-2	TRBV28	ASSLGSQGNYGYT
TRBJ2-3	TRBV11-3	ASSLEYPGGADTQY
TRBJ1-2	TRBV11-2	ASSLGGSYGYT
TRBJ2-1	TRBV4-1	ASSRGTSGRLAYNEQF
TRBJ2-3	TRBV9	ASSVGAGHTQY
TRBJ1-5	TRBV28	ASSQDSLSNQPQH
TRBJ2-7	TRBV27	ASSSPRRGPYEQY
TRBJ2-3	TRBV5-1	ASSLVAGGSTDTQY
TRBJ1-3	TRBV19	ASRLAGLSGNTIY
TRBJ2-1	TRBV29-1	SVLTSGGSYNEQF
TRBJ2-1	TRBV11-3	ASSLDASGASYNEQF